The text below deals with one TCR beta chain. Its antigen is undetermined. PCR involved 60 Vbeta and 13 Jbeta primers. Clones were read by immunoSEQ multiplex PCR, and TCRdb kept only the in-frame ones, dropping some. Seen in this sample are roughly 100,000 clones; the ten most common clones hold about 3.2%. The data belong to a study of cytomegalovirus exposure and HLA in healthy donors. General observations from the study: The study flagged about 160 TCR beta chains as cytomegalovirus-associated.

The CDR3 is 17 residues long. Germline-derived CDR1 and CDR2 are LNHDA and SQIVND (reference sequence). The V end lost 6 bases, the J end lost 0 bases, and 17 bases lay between the germline ends. The sequenced material came from PBMCs. The TCR sequence derives from a man aged 40-49 years in good health and CMV-seronegative. The gene calls are TRBV19 and TRBJ2-2; D might be TRBD2 (6 bases). The DNA of the CDR3 is TGTGCCAGTAGGAAAGGGGCGGGGTGGACGAACACCGGGGAGCTGTTTTTT. Protein product: CASRKGAGWTNTGELFF.